This T cell receptor beta chain comes out of a study of blood T cell repertoires in COVID-19. Study information: The study drew acute and convalescent COVID-19 samples from the United States, Italy and Spain. The cDNA or gDNA used as material had been derived from T cells, B-cell-depleted T cells, or PBMCs.

Enrolment of Seattle patients took place during active infection, and they were followed longitudinally. Original processing notes: By means of reference gene primer amplification, nucleated cell counts were estimated. Data came from immunoSEQ multiplex PCR; TCRdb stores just in-frame clones and leaves some out. V and J calls and clone size are those listed in that table; D and trimming were worked out from the DNA. The sample has under 95,000 clones; roughly 88% are singletons. The V end was cut by 2 bases, the J end by 6 bases, with 11 bases between. The germline CDR1 and CDR2 sequences are SGHAT and FQNNGV. The CDR3 totals 14 residues.

The V and J genes are TRBV11-2 and TRBJ2-1; a possible D gene is TRBD2 (6 bases). The TCR sequence derives from a woman older than 75 with COVID-19, enrolled during active disease. The sample consisted of peripheral blood. CDR3 bases: TGTGCCAGCAGCTTACTTGAGACTAGCAATGAGCAGTTCTTC. It yields the protein CASSLLETSNEQFF.